The rows below give T cell receptor beta chains drawn from one sample of a study of T cells in Graves' hyperthyroidism and ophthalmopathy. TCRdb re-called the multiplex PCR reads through MiXCR, storing one row per CDR3 protein. The data contain about 840,000 distinct CDR3 sequences, more than 30% of them seen just once; the ten biggest clones take up approximately 10%. The sequencing sample was made of blood. The receptors stem from a man younger than 30 with Graves' hyperthyroidism. CDR3s leave out the opening cysteine and the closing phenylalanine or tryptophan. The order of the fields is J gene, CDR3 length, clone size, V gene, D gene, CDR3 protein. The D gene is left open where the match is weak. Clone size is shown for a subset of rows, as once, few, many or a class of expanded clone.

>TRBJ1-4|14|NA|TRBV9|NA
ASSQEGRAANEKLF
>TRBJ2-5|10|NA|TRBV7-2|NA
ASAYRGETQY
>TRBJ2-7|14|few|TRBV29-1|TRBD1
SVEFSQTGVTYEQY
>TRBJ2-2|15|few|TRBV7-6|TRBD2
ASSGQLAGGDTGELF
>TRBJ2-5|12|NA|TRBV7-9|NA
ASSLGARAETQY
>TRBJ1-3|11|many|TRBV7-8|NA
ASSSDQGNTIY
>TRBJ1-1|13|NA|TRBV7-9|NA
ASYDAGGMNTEAF
>TRBJ2-5|14|NA|TRBV12-3/TRBV12-4|NA
ASRGDRGQYQETQY
>TRBJ2-7|12|NA|TRBV6-1|NA
ASRAFVASYEQY
>TRBJ1-1|15|NA|TRBV20-1|NA
SARAPPGTRDRAEAF
>TRBJ2-6|14|NA|TRBV2|NA
ASSGYVLSGANVLT
>TRBJ2-2|14|NA|TRBV7-9|NA
ASSTEGIDLTGELF
>TRBJ2-7|13|NA|TRBV3-1|TRBD2
ASSNAGGTSYEQY
>TRBJ2-5|10|many|TRBV20-1|NA
SASDIGETQY
>TRBJ2-5|12|few|TRBV5-5|NA
ASSLGEGQETQY
>TRBJ2-7|10|NA|TRBV20-1|NA
SASLHSGEQY
>TRBJ1-6|13|many|TRBV5-6|NA
ASSLTGRGNSPLH
>TRBJ1-1|11|NA|TRBV12-3/TRBV12-4|NA
ASSLGQTTEAF
>TRBJ1-5|11|few|TRBV7-9|NA
ASGEDSNQPQH
>TRBJ1-2|7|few|TRBV29-1|NA
SDTLGYT
>TRBJ1-2|13|few|TRBV14|NA
ASSQRQPSSYGYT
>TRBJ2-7|12|few|TRBV7-9|NA
ASSPGESVHEQY
>TRBJ2-5|13|NA|TRBV7-9|NA
ASSPGDSRAETQY
>TRBJ2-6|12|NA|TRBV2|NA
ASSDEGWENVLT
>TRBJ2-5|13|NA|TRBV6-6|TRBD1
ASRYRQGIEETQY
>TRBJ2-5|13|NA|TRBV20-1|TRBD2
SARGLAGPSETQY
>TRBJ2-7|13|few|TRBV11-2|TRBD1
ASSLRTGGGYEQY
>TRBJ2-5|11|NA|TRBV10-3|TRBD2
AIRISGKETQY
>TRBJ2-2|11|few|TRBV2|NA
ASSEVTTGELF
>TRBJ2-7|11|NA|TRBV10-3|TRBD1
AITAMPRQGTF
>TRBJ1-1|11|few|TRBV6-1|NA
ASSETRKAEAF
>TRBJ1-6|13|few|TRBV7-9|NA
ASSVGDSYNSPLH
>TRBJ1-1|10|NA|TRBV10-3|NA
ATKQLGTEAF
>TRBJ2-2|17|NA|TRBV7-6|TRBD1
ASSAFAGTGGRNTGELF
>TRBJ1-2|12|NA|TRBV29-1|NA
SVEPSGVYYGYT
>TRBJ1-5|13|many|TRBV19|NA
ASSMSRASNQPQH
>TRBJ2-7|13|NA|TRBV12-3/TRBV12-4|NA
ASSWDRRGGYEQY
>TRBJ1-5|12|NA|TRBV25-1|TRBD1
ASGGTGPNQPQH